This entry describes one T cell receptor beta chain. TCRdb's table, derived via immunoSEQ multiplex PCR, lists solely in-frame clones and lacks some. The data show some 300,000 clones, approximately 86% seen once. The record originates from a study of blood T cell repertoires in COVID-19. After removal of 2 bases from V and 4 bases from J, the junction contained 8 bases not matched to a gene. The CDR3 contains 15 residues. The germline V gene has CDR1 SGHAT and CDR2 FQNNGV. Sequenced input: peripheral blood. This TCR derives from a man in his late teens or twenties with active or convalescent COVID-19. The chain uses TRBV11-2 and TRBJ2-7, with 7 positions matching TRBD1. The CDR3 sequence is CASSLNDRVSYEQYF. The CDR3 DNA is TGTGCCAGCAGCTTAAACGACAGGGTCTCGTACGAGCAGTACTTC.